The 25 T cell receptor beta chains below were found in one sample sequenced in a study of T cell repertoires in ileal Crohn's disease. Repertoires were generated with immunoSEQ multiplex PCR, while TCRdb's copy carries only in-frame clones and drops some. The profile covers some 60,000 clones, with about 89% appearing a single time and roughly 2% taken by the ten largest. The time point was: neoterminal ileum biopsy at postoperative endoscopy, about 6 months after surgery. The sequencing sample was made of ileal tissue. The receptors originated from an adult with Crohn's disease.

The chain carries TRBV15 and TRBJ2-5, with unresolved D. This CDR3 comprises 12 residues. Trimming pared 1 base from V and 3 bases from J, leaving 3 bases between. CDR1 is LNHNV and CDR2 is YYDKDF in the germline V gene (reference sequence). CDR3 loop: CATSRAEETQYF. The CDR3 coding sequence is TGTGCCACCAGCAGAGCAGAAGAGACCCAGTACTTC.

The chain is built from TRBV11-2 and TRBJ1-5; D gene unclear. The CDR3 runs 13 residues. Trimming stripped 1 base from V and 6 bases from J, with 7 bases between. CDR1 and CDR2 (germline): SGHAT, FQNNGV. CDR3 sequence reads: CASSLGVSQPQHF. CDR3 nucleotides: TGTGCCAGCAGCTTAGGTGTCAGTCAGCCCCAGCATTTT.

This clone was seen a single time. The chain recombines TRBV5-1 with TRBJ1-2; the D is unclear. The CDR3 totals 14 residues. Between the trimmed V and J ends, which lost 0 bases and 8 bases, there was a span of 14 bases. CDR1 is SGHRS and CDR2 is YFSETQ in the germline V gene. CDR3 nucleotides: TGCGCCAGCAGCTTGGATAGCGGTTCTCGAGGCTACACCTTC. Translated, it gives CASSLDSGSRGYTF.

The chain has TRBV29-1 and TRBJ2-6, with D tentatively TRBD2 (6 bases). Germline loops: CDR1 SQVTM, CDR2 ANQGSEA. The CDR3 runs 15 residues. Trimming removed 5 bases at V and 0 bases at J, with 11 bases between. CDR3 protein: CSVTGTHSGANVLTF. CDR3 coding DNA: TGCAGCGTTACCGGGACTCACTCTGGGGCCAACGTCCTGACTTTC.

The chain recombines TRBV4-3 with TRBJ2-5, with TRBD1 matching over 8 bases. J gave up 5 bases and V 1 base, and 6 bases lay outside the gene matches. The CDR3 covers 15 residues. Germline CDR1 reads LGHNA; CDR2 reads YSLEER. CDR3 sequence: CASSQGQGQYETQYF. CDR3 DNA: TGCGCCAGCAGCCAAGGACAGGGGCAATATGAGACCCAGTACTTC.

The chain combines TRBV7-6 with TRBJ2-7; 8 bases map to TRBD1. CDR3 length: 13 amino acids. The germline CDR1 and CDR2 sequences are SGHVS and FNYEAQ. The ends lost 5 bases at V and 4 bases at J; junction bases unmatched: 4. Written as DNA, the CDR3 is TGTGCCAGCAGCCCTCGACAGGGGTACGAGCAGTACTTC. It encodes CASSPRQGYEQYF.

The chain joins TRBV6-6 to TRBJ1-3; 8 nucleotides agree with TRBD1. The V segment lost 8 bases and the J segment 4 bases; nucleotides outside the gene matches: 4. This CDR3 is built from 13 residues. CDR1 MNHNY and CDR2 SVGAGI come from the germline V gene (reference sequence). The CDR3 loop is CASQGARGNTIYF. The CDR3 coding sequence is TGTGCCAGCCAGGGGGCGCGCGGAAACACCATATATTTT.

The V gene is TRBV15, the J gene TRBJ1-1; no reliable D call. This CDR3 comprises 15 residues. V was cut by 1 base and J by 7 bases, with 16 bases left in between. CDR1 LNHNV and CDR2 YYDKDF come from the germline V gene (reference sequence). CDR3 sequence: CATSRGPGDAREAFF. CDR3 DNA: TGTGCCACCAGCAGAGGACCAGGCGATGCACGTGAAGCTTTCTTT.

The J gene is TRBJ1-6, the V gene TRBV5-1, with TRBD1 as a possible D gene (6 bases). The CDR3 is 15 amino acids. Germline lookup yields CDR1 SGHRS and CDR2 YFSETQ. Trimming stripped 0 bases from V and 7 bases from J, with 11 bases between. As DNA, the CDR3 is TGCGCCAGCAGCTTGGGGCAGGGGAAAAATTCACCCCTCCACTTT. Protein product: CASSLGQGKNSPLHF.

The genes are TRBV6-5 and TRBJ1-3, with D perhaps matching TRBD1 (5 bases). The V end was cut by 0 bases, the J end by 6 bases, with 15 bases between. Germline CDR1 reads MNHEY; CDR2 reads SVGAGI. The CDR3 consists of 16 residues. CDR3 residues: CASSYSTGGGENTIYF. The CDR3 nucleotides read TGTGCCAGCAGTTACTCGACCGGAGGAGGGGAAAACACCATATATTTT.

The chain is built from TRBV4-3 and TRBJ2-2; the D is unclear. The CDR3 is 13 amino acids. From germline, CDR1 is LGHNA and CDR2 YSLEER. The V and J ends lost 4 bases and 5 bases respectively, with 8 bases between them. The CDR3 loop reads CASSPLLTGELFF. The DNA for the CDR3 is TGCGCCAGCAGCCCACTCCTTACCGGGGAGCTGTTTTTT.

The chain couples TRBV6-1 to TRBJ2-7; a possible D gene is TRBD1 (6 bases). The CDR3 sequence is 13 residues long. V was clipped by 5 bases and J by 2 bases, with 10 bases between them. Germline CDR1 reads MNHNS; CDR2 reads SASEGT. The CDR3 DNA reads TGTGCCAGCAGTCGCCGGGACACCTACGAGCAGTACGTC. It yields the protein CASSRRDTYEQYV.

In DNA form, the CDR3 reads TGTGCCAGCAGCTTAGTGGACCACAGGGCTCAGCCCCAGCATTTT. It encodes CASSLVDHRAQPQHF. The V call is TRBV7-8, the J call TRBJ1-5; maybe TRBD1 (6 bases). With 1 base removed from V and 6 bases from J, the gap between germline ends came to 13 bases. This CDR3 comprises 15 residues. The germline CDR1 and CDR2 sequences are SGHVS and FQNEAQ.

The chain links TRBV4-3 to TRBJ2-7; TRBD1 agrees at 7 bases. Germline trimming cut 0 bases from V and 5 bases from J; bases unmatched to any gene: 7. The CDR3 is 15 amino acids. The germline V gene has CDR1 LGHNA and CDR2 YSLEER. The CDR3 is CASSQDWTGWNEQYF. The CDR3 DNA sequence: TGCGCCAGCAGCCAAGACTGGACAGGTTGGAACGAGCAGTACTTC.

The gene calls are TRBV4-1 and TRBJ1-5, with 7 bases lining up with TRBD1. The CDR3 is made up of 16 amino acids. The germline V gene has CDR1 MGHRA and CDR2 YSYEKL. V shed 3 bases, J shed 4 bases, and the junction held 9 bases outside the gene matches. The CDR3 sequence: CASSQSDRAKNQPQHF. For the CDR3, the DNA is TGCGCCAGCAGCCAGAGTGACAGGGCCAAAAATCAGCCCCAGCATTTT.

The rearrangement joins TRBV28 to TRBJ1-1; D call uncertain. The length of the CDR3 is 16 residues. Germline CDR1 is MDHEN and CDR2 is SYDVKM. Trimming removed 2 bases at V and 0 bases at J, with 13 bases between. CDR3 in DNA: TGTGCCAGCAGTTTAATTACGCAGAAGTTGAACACTGAAGCTTTCTTT. Translating gives CASSLITQKLNTEAFF.

J is TRBJ2-7 and V is TRBV30; 7 bases match TRBD1. CDR1 GTSNPN and CDR2 SVGIG come from the germline V gene (reference sequence). The CDR3 is 12 amino acids. The ends lost 7 bases at V and 2 bases at J; junction bases unmatched: 5. The CDR3 reads CAFRDSTYEQYF. The CDR3 DNA follows: TGTGCCTTCCGGGACAGTACCTACGAGCAGTACTTC.

The V and J genes are TRBV25-1 and TRBJ1-4, with D unresolved. Germline CDR1 is MGHDK and CDR2 is SYGVNS. V lost 1 base and J 3 bases, leaving 9 bases between the germline ends. The CDR3 is 15 amino acids. CDR3 in amino acids: CASSESYSPNEKLFF. The CDR3 coding sequence is TGTGCCAGCAGTGAATCTTACAGTCCTAATGAAAAACTGTTTTTT.

This chain links TRBV30 with TRBJ2-1; 7 positions match TRBD1. J lost 5 bases, V lost 3 bases, and 16 bases had no gene match. This CDR3 has 17 residues. Per the germline V gene, CDR1 is GTSNPN and CDR2 is SVGIG (reference sequence). The CDR3 region has the DNA TGTGCCTGGAGAATCACAGGGGCGGCAACGTTAAACAATGAGCAGTTCTTC. Its translation: CAWRITGAATLNNEQFF. Drawing the rest from reference TRBV30 and TRBJ2-1, the complete variable domain is SQTIHQWPATLVQPVGSPLSLECTVEGTSNPNLYWYRQAAGRGLQLLFYSVGIGQISSEVPQNLSASRPQDRQFILSSKKLLLSDSGFYLCAWRITGAATLNNEQFFGPGTRLTVL.

The J gene is TRBJ1-4, the V gene TRBV18; D possibly corresponds to TRBD1 (6 bases). The germline V gene has CDR1 KGHSH and CDR2 LQKENI. CDR3 length: 15 residues. The V end was cut by 0 bases, the J end by 8 bases, with 13 bases between. CDR3: CASSPPQGSSEKLFF. DNA of the CDR3: TGTGCCAGCTCACCACCCCAGGGGTCTAGCGAAAAACTGTTTTTT.

The CDR3 coding sequence is TGCGCCAGCAGCCCGGCTGGACTCTATGGCTACACCTTC. Its protein product is CASSPAGLYGYTF. This chain uses TRBV5-1 with TRBJ1-2; D is undetermined. Germline CDR1 and CDR2: SGHRS and YFSETQ. This CDR3 spans 13 amino acids. V was shortened by 4 bases and J by 4 bases, with 11 bases between the two germline ends.

The genes are TRBV5-6 and TRBJ1-1; perhaps TRBD1 as D (6 bases). Germline V CDR1 and CDR2: SGHDT, YYEEEE. V gave up 6 bases and J gave up 3 bases, with 12 bases separating them. There are 13 residues in the CDR3. The CDR3 is CASTYRTDTEAFF. The CDR3 DNA reads as TGTGCCAGCACCTATAGGACAGACACTGAAGCTTTCTTT.

Here the CDR3 reads CSVSRLAGGTEQFF. CDR3 DNA: TGCAGCGTTTCTAGACTAGCGGGGGGTACTGAGCAGTTCTTC. The gene calls are TRBV29-1 and TRBJ2-1; 13 bases agree with TRBD2. CDR1 SQVTM and CDR2 ANQGSEA come from the germline V gene. This CDR3 region has 14 residues. Germline trimming cut 5 bases from V and 9 bases from J; bases unmatched to any gene: 7.

The V and J genes are TRBV6-5 and TRBJ2-3; 15 bases fit TRBD2. The CDR3 has 15 amino acids. Germline assignment: CDR1 MNHEY and CDR2 SVGAGI. Losses at the gene ends were 6 bases for V and 6 bases for J; bases not matched to a gene: 4. This CDR3 reads CASSPGTSGRDTQYF. DNA for the CDR3: TGTGCCAGCAGCCCCGGGACTAGCGGGAGGGATACGCAGTATTTT.

This rearrangement joins TRBV15 to TRBJ2-5, with 9 bases that match TRBD2. The length of the CDR3 is 18 residues. Germline lookup yields CDR1 LNHNV and CDR2 YYDKDF (reference sequence). J lost 5 bases, V lost 1 base, and 14 bases had no gene match. CDR3 in amino acids: CATSRGPRPAGGRETQYF. For the CDR3, the DNA is TGTGCCACCAGCAGAGGCCCCCGTCCGGCGGGGGGGCGGGAGACCCAGTACTTC.